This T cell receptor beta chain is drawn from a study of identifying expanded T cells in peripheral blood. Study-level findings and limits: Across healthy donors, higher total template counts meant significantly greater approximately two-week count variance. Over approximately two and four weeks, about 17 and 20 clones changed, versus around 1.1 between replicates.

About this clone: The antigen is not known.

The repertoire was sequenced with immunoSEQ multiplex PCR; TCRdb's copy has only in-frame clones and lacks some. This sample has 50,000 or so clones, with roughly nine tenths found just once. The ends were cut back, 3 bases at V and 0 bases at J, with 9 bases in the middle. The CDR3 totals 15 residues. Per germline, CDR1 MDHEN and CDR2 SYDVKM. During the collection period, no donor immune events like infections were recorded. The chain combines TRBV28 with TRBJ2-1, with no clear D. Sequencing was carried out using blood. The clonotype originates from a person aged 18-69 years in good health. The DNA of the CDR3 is TGTGCCAGCAGTTTGAACCCCGGCTCCTACAATGAGCAGTTCTTC. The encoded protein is CASSLNPGSYNEQFF. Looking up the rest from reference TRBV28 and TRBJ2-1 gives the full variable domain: DVKVTQSSRYLVKRTGEKVFLECVQDMDHENMFWYRQDPGLGLRLIYFSYDVKMKEKGDIPEGYSVSREKKERFSLILESASTNQTSMYLCASSLNPGSYNEQFFGPGTRLTVL.